A single sample is the source of the 9 T cell receptor beta chains below, sequenced in a study of T-cell memory formation after mild COVID-19. A single record per CDR3 protein comes from TCRdb applying MiXCR to the 5' RACE reads. The table records about 430,000 distinct CDR3 sequences, approximately 18% of them present only once. Material for sequencing was PBMCs or a T cell subset sorted from them (not recorded which). These receptors all come from a young man who had mild COVID-19 (a few samples of this study predate the infection). Cell type and time point are not known.

J is TRBJ1-1 and V is TRBV6-2 or TRBV6-3; 7 bases line up with TRBD1. The CDR3 extends over 15 amino acids. CDR1 is MNHEY, CDR2 SVGEGT, per germline. The V and J ends lost 4 bases and 4 bases, in that order; junction bases with no gene match: 9. The CDR3 DNA reads TGTGCCAGCAGTTCCCCTCGTCAGGGGGGCACTGAAGCTTTCTTT. Amino acids: CASSSPRQGGTEAFF.

At least ten counts were recorded for this clonotype. This chain connects TRBV12-3 or TRBV12-4 to TRBJ2-3; D not certain. The CDR3 contains 13 residues. Trimming took 6 bases from V and 6 from J, leaving 13 bases between them. CDR3 sequence reads: CASSFGLADTQYF. The CDR3, as DNA: TGTGCCAGCAGCTTCGGGCTTGCGGATACGCAGTATTTT.

This chain connects TRBV4-2 to TRBJ2-5; 12 bases are a match to TRBD2. There are 16 residues in the CDR3. The germline CDR1 and CDR2 sequences are LGHNA and YNFKEQ. The J segment lost 2 bases and the V segment lost 0 bases, leaving 1 base of the junction unmatched. CDR3 region: CASSQETSGGQETQYF. The CDR3, as DNA: TGTGCCAGCAGCCAAGAGACTAGCGGGGGACAAGAGACCCAGTACTTC.

The V call is TRBV2, the J call TRBJ2-7; TRBD1 aligns across 7 bases. The V and J ends lost 1 base and 2 bases, in that order; junction bases with no gene match: 2. The germline CDR1 and CDR2 sequences are SNHLY and FYNNEI. This CDR3 region has 14 residues. DNA for the CDR3: TGTGCCAGCAGTGAAGGGGACAGCACCTACGAGCAGTACGTC. Translation gives CASSEGDSTYEQYV.

This clonotype was detected many times. The rearrangement joins TRBV10-3 to TRBJ1-5; 7 bases align to TRBD1. From germline, CDR1 is ENHRY and CDR2 SYGVKD. The CDR3 is made up of 15 amino acids. Trimming removed 3 bases from V and 4 bases from J; junction bases left unmatched: 6. The CDR3 here is CAISEPGTDNQPQHF. The CDR3 DNA reads as TGTGCCATCAGTGAACCCGGGACAGATAATCAGCCCCAGCATTTT.

V usage is TRBV12-3 or TRBV12-4 and J usage is TRBJ2-7; 7 nucleotides match TRBD1. CDR3 length: 16 residues. Germline trimming cut 4 bases from V and 3 bases from J; bases unmatched to any gene: 12. The CDR3 protein is CASSYEGTGVFYEQYV. CDR3 nucleotide sequence: TGTGCCAGCAGTTATGAAGGCACAGGGGTCTTCTACGAGCAGTACGTC.

The V gene is TRBV5-1, the J gene TRBJ2-7, with TRBD1 identical over 8 bases. In germline, CDR1 is SGHRS, CDR2 YFSETQ. V dropped 3 bases and J dropped 1; count of bases not matched to a gene: 3. This CDR3 spans 14 amino acids. The CDR3 DNA reads TGCGCCAGCAGCTGGCGGACAGGGTCCTACGAGCAGTACTTC. Translating gives CASSWRTGSYEQYF.

Only a few counts were recorded for this clonotype. The chain uses TRBV5-1 and TRBJ2-1, with 8 positions matching TRBD2. Germline loops: CDR1 SGHRS, CDR2 YFSETQ. After removal of 4 bases from V and 2 bases from J, the junction contained 14 bases not matched to a gene. This CDR3 contains 18 residues. CDR3 DNA: TGCGCCAGCAGCCGAAGAACCCAAGCGGGGGCCACCTACAATGAGCAGTTCTTC. Protein sequence: CASSRRTQAGATYNEQFF. The full variable domain, its missing parts supplied by reference TRBV5-1 and TRBJ2-1, is KAGVTQTPRYLIKTRGQQVTLSCSPISGHRSVSWYQQTPGQGLQFLFEYFSETQRNKGNFPGRFSGRQFSNSRSEMNVSTLELGDSALYLCASSRRTQAGATYNEQFFGPGTRLTVL.

This clonotype showed up just a few times. The chain has TRBV6-6 and TRBJ2-3; D ambiguous. The CDR3 has 14 amino acids. Germline values: CDR1 MNHNY, CDR2 SVGAGI (reference sequence). V gave up 0 bases and J gave up 2 bases, with 6 bases separating them. CDR3 bases: TGTGCCAGCAGTTACTCTGGGTACACAGATACGCAGTATTTT. It is translated as CASSYSGYTDTQYF.